This T cell receptor beta chain was identified in a study of CD8+ T cells in alopecia areata. The study, taken as a whole, reports: Elevated clonality characterized lesional scalp relative to normal scalp, particularly in alopecia totalis/universalis.

Reverse transcription of extracted RNA yielded cDNA, which provided the sequencing template. Sequencing used immunoSEQ multiplex PCR; TCRdb keeps in-frame clones, though not all of them. The table records around 100,000 clones, 44% of them present only once. This CDR3 has 13 amino acids. V was cut by 5 bases and J by 4 bases, with 12 bases left in between. The germline CDR1 and CDR2 sequences are SGHAT and FQNNGV. Treatment of the sample: oral pan-JAK inhibitor, 5-10 mg twice daily. Points on this clone: Its antigen is currently unknown.

This rearrangement joins TRBV11-2 to TRBJ2-7; D unclear. This TCR was recovered from a human donor with alopecia areata. Sequenced here: CD8+ T cells sorted from blood, sampled at week 24, from a patient treated with tofacitinib. CDR3 sequence: CASSPWTGYEQYF. Here the CDR3 DNA reads TGTGCCAGCAGCCCGTGGACCGGATACGAGCAGTACTTC.